The 23 T cell receptor beta chains presented below share a single source sample, sequenced in a study of cytomegalovirus exposure and HLA in healthy donors. Using immunoSEQ multiplex PCR, the repertoire was profiled, and TCRdb retains in-frame clones only, with some absent. Found here are around 71,000 clones, about 94% of them singletons; the top ten hold more than 1.2%. The sample comprised PBMCs. The receptors shown here come from a man aged 18 to 30 in good health and CMV-seropositive.

The CDR3 reads CASSLGLAGYNEQFF. CDR3 in DNA: TGTGCCAGCAGCTTGGGGCTAGCGGGATACAATGAGCAGTTCTTC. V usage is TRBV5-4 and J usage is TRBJ2-1, with TRBD2 identical over 9 bases. The CDR3 is 15 amino acids. With 0 bases clipped from V and 4 bases from J, the junction kept 2 bases outside the gene matches. CDR1 is SGHNT and CDR2 is YYREEE in the germline V gene (reference sequence).

The chain combines TRBV28 with TRBJ2-7; weak D call: TRBD2 (5 bases). V was pared by 5 bases and J by 6 bases, with 8 bases between. CDR3 length: 11 residues. Germline CDR1 MDHEN, CDR2 SYDVKM. The CDR3 is CASSVGSEQYF. The CDR3 DNA is TGTGCCAGCAGTGTGGGGAGCGAGCAGTACTTC.

J is TRBJ2-3 and V is TRBV9; TRBD2 matches 8 bases. The CDR3 covers 15 residues. J lost 0 bases, V lost 2 bases, and 2 bases had no gene match. CDR1 is SGDLS and CDR2 is YYNGEE in the germline V gene. The CDR3 is CASSVSSGSTDTQYF. In DNA, the CDR3 is TGTGCCAGCAGCGTCTCTAGCGGGAGCACAGATACGCAGTATTTT.

The chain combines TRBV5-6 with TRBJ2-7, with 7 bases identical to TRBD1. The J segment lost 2 bases and the V segment lost 4 bases, leaving 3 bases of the junction unmatched. Germline CDR1 and CDR2: SGHDT and YYEEEE. The CDR3 is made up of 13 amino acids. The CDR3 sequence is CASSTGTAYEQYF. CDR3 DNA sequence: TGTGCCAGCAGCACGGGGACAGCCTACGAGCAGTACTTC.

J is TRBJ2-5 and V is TRBV19, with 8 bases identical to TRBD1. In germline, CDR1 is LNHDA, CDR2 SQIVND (reference sequence). The ends lost 3 bases at V and 5 bases at J; junction bases unmatched: 14. This CDR3 has 17 residues. CDR3 amino acids: CASSMPSFRGRRETQYF. The CDR3 coding sequence is TGTGCCAGTAGTATGCCCTCCTTCAGGGGGCGAAGGGAGACCCAGTACTTC. The complete variable domain, with remaining parts taken from reference TRBV19 and TRBJ2-5, reads DGGITQSPKYLFRKEGQNVTLSCEQNLNHDAMYWYRQDPGQGLRLIYYSQIVNDFQKGDIAEGYSVSREKKESFPLTVTSAQKNPTAFYLCASSMPSFRGRRETQYFGPGTRLLVL.

This clone showed up just once. The chain couples TRBV21-1 to TRBJ1-2; the D call of TRBD1 is as the table states it, not checked on the DNA. TRBV21-1 has pseudogene status. This CDR3 comprises 16 residues. The CDR3 bases are TGTGCCAGCAGCAAAGCACCTGACAGGGGATCAGATGGCTACACCTTC. Protein sequence: CASSKAPDRGSDGYTF.

The chain combines TRBV28 with TRBJ2-1; 9 bases are shared with TRBD2. The CDR3 is 13 amino acids. CDR1 is MDHEN, CDR2 SYDVKM, per germline. Trimming removed 3 bases from V and 15 bases from J; junction bases left unmatched: 9. This chain's CDR3 is CASSLEGGRVPFF. CDR3 nucleotides: TGTGCCAGCAGTTTGGAGGGCGGGAGGGTCCCGTTCTTC.

The chain's CDR3 is CASSQGQQGVFEQYF. Here the CDR3 DNA reads TGTGCCAGCAGCCAAGGGCAACAGGGGGTTTTCGAGCAGTACTTC. This chain joins TRBV16 and TRBJ2-7; TRBD1 aligns across 8 bases. The V gene end was trimmed by 2 bases and the J gene end by 6 bases; junction bases not matched to a gene: 9. CDR1 is KGHSY, CDR2 FQNENV, per germline. The length of the CDR3 is 15 residues.

This clone was seen just once. The chain combines TRBV5-4 with TRBJ1-2; weak D call: TRBD1 (5 bases). The CDR3 sequence is 14 residues long. CDR1 is SGHNT and CDR2 is YYREEE in the germline V gene (reference sequence). V was cut by 4 bases and J by 4 bases, with 14 bases left in between. The CDR3 DNA follows: TGTGCCAGCAGCCCGGGGGGGAAAAGCTATGGCTACACCTTC. Protein: CASSPGGKSYGYTF.

The rearrangement uses TRBV28 and TRBJ1-2; the D gene is possibly TRBD1 (5 bases). This CDR3 contains 15 residues. Germline-derived CDR1 and CDR2 are MDHEN and SYDVKM. Trimming left V 3 bases short and J 5 bases short, with 16 bases between. The CDR3 sequence is CASSFERDRFYGYTF. The CDR3 coding sequence is TGTGCCAGCAGTTTCGAGAGAGACAGATTTTATGGCTACACCTTC.

This chain joins TRBV5-1 and TRBJ1-4; D is ambiguous. V lost 0 bases and J lost 6, with 12 bases in between. CDR1 is SGHRS and CDR2 is YFSETQ in the germline V gene. CDR3 length equals 15 residues. CDR3 coding DNA: TGCGCCAGCAGCTTGGAATGGCGGGCCCATGAAAAACTGTTTTTT. Residues: CASSLEWRAHEKLFF.

This chain joins TRBV7-6 and TRBJ2-7; 8 nucleotides agree with TRBD2. The CDR3 runs to 17 residues. Germline-derived CDR1 and CDR2 are SGHVS and FNYEAQ. The trim removed 5 bases at V and 3 bases at J, leaving 15 bases unmatched. The CDR3 DNA sequence: TGTGCCAGCAGCCCTCGCTGGGTACTAGCGGTACACTACGAGCAGTACTTC. Amino acid sequence: CASSPRWVLAVHYEQYF.

J is TRBJ1-1 and V is TRBV5-1, with no clear D. Germline assignment: CDR1 SGHRS and CDR2 YFSETQ. The CDR3 is 14 amino acids. V lost 4 bases and J lost 1, with 11 bases in between. The DNA for the CDR3 is TGCGCCAGCAGCACAGCCGACAAGAACACTGAAGCTTTCTTT. This sequence encodes CASSTADKNTEAFF.

Comments on this clone: The same CDR3 also results from other DNA sequences found in this sample. The chain carries TRBV19 and TRBJ1-2, with TRBD1 as a possible D gene (5 bases). The germline V gene encodes CDR1 LNHDA and CDR2 SQIVND (reference sequence). The V end lost 5 bases, the J end lost 3 bases, and 7 bases lay between the germline ends. This CDR3 is built from 12 residues. This CDR3 is CASSLRDYGYTF. The CDR3 DNA follows: TGTGCCAGTAGTCTCAGGGACTATGGCTACACCTTC.

The chain is built from TRBV18 and TRBJ2-5; TRBD2 matches at 11 bases. Unmatched junction bases numbered 13, after V lost 2 bases and J lost 5 bases. Germline V CDR1 and CDR2: KGHSH, LQKENI. CDR3 length: 18 residues. The CDR3 region is CASSPRQKTSGTQETQYF. The CDR3 DNA sequence: TGTGCCAGCTCACCAAGACAGAAGACTAGCGGGACGCAGGAGACCCAGTACTTC.

This clone appeared a single time. Here the CDR3 DNA reads TGTGCCAGCAGTTACCGGACTAGGTCGGCAGATACGCAGTATTTT. Encoded protein: CASSYRTRSADTQYF. V gene TRBV6-5 combines with J gene TRBJ2-3; TRBD2 matches 7 bases. The ends lost 2 bases at V and 4 bases at J; junction bases unmatched: 6. Looked up from germline, CDR1 is MNHEY and CDR2 is SVGAGI. CDR3 length: 15 amino acids.

The J gene is TRBJ2-1, the V gene TRBV6-1; 10 nucleotides line up with TRBD2. The germline CDR1 and CDR2 sequences are MNHNS and SASEGT. The CDR3 runs 16 residues. Trimming cost V 4 bases and J 8 bases; bases outside gene matches: 11. This chain's CDR3 is CASSVLAGSTEDEQFF. As DNA, the CDR3 is TGTGCCAGCAGTGTACTAGCGGGGTCAACTGAGGATGAGCAGTTCTTC.

The gene calls are TRBV6-5 and TRBJ2-1; D might be TRBD1 (6 bases). The V and J ends lost 5 bases and 7 bases respectively, with 9 bases between them. CDR1 is MNHEY, CDR2 SVGAGI, per germline. The CDR3 covers 12 residues. The CDR3 nucleotides are TGTGCCAGCAGTCACAGGGTAAATGAGCAGTTCTTC. It yields the protein CASSHRVNEQFF.

The chain recombines TRBV9 with TRBJ1-4; 7 positions agree with TRBD1. Germline V gene data show CDR1 as SGDLS and CDR2 as YYNGEE. CDR3 length: 15 residues. V was pared by 3 bases and J by 7 bases, with 9 bases of the junction left unmatched. CDR3 amino acids: CASSASPTGSEKLFF. DNA for the CDR3: TGTGCCAGCAGCGCAAGCCCGACAGGGAGTGAAAAACTGTTTTTT.

The chain carries TRBV4-2 and TRBJ2-1, with D perhaps TRBD1 (6 bases). The CDR3 totals 16 residues. Trimming took off 2 bases at V and 4 bases at J, with 15 bases between the two ends. The germline V gene has CDR1 LGHNA and CDR2 YNFKEQ. Here the CDR3 reads CASSQLPGHNYNEQFF. The CDR3 DNA follows: TGTGCCAGCAGCCAACTTCCGGGACATAATTACAATGAGCAGTTCTTC.

The J gene is TRBJ2-7, the V gene TRBV7-8; D may be TRBD1 (6 bases). Germline V gene lookup returns CDR1 SGHVS and CDR2 FQNEAQ. The ends were cut back, 5 bases at V and 3 bases at J, with 17 bases in the middle. The CDR3 totals 15 residues. The CDR3 sequence is CASSRLQGLYYEQYF. The CDR3 DNA follows: TGTGCCAGCAGCCGGCTACAGGGTCTCTACTACGAGCAGTACTTC.

The rearrangement links TRBV6-1 to TRBJ1-5; D is undetermined. Germline lookup yields CDR1 MNHNS and CDR2 SASEGT. The CDR3 spans 15 residues. The V gene lost 7 bases and the J gene lost 3 bases, with 16 bases spanning the gap. CDR3 nucleotides: TGTGCCAGCACCGCGGTGGATTTTTCCAATCAGCCCCAGCATTTT. It translates to CASTAVDFSNQPQHF.

This chain connects TRBV9 to TRBJ2-1; tentative D call: TRBD1 (6 bases). Germline V lookup: CDR1 SGDLS, CDR2 YYNGEE. The germline V and J ends were trimmed by 0 bases and 2 bases, with 9 bases remaining between them. CDR3 length: 15 amino acids. CDR3 protein: CASSVVGAPYNEQFF. DNA for the CDR3: TGTGCCAGCAGCGTAGTGGGGGCCCCCTACAATGAGCAGTTCTTC. Full variable domain (remainder filled in from reference TRBV9 and TRBJ2-1): DSGVTQTPKHLITATGQRVTLRCSPRSGDLSVYWYQQSLDQGLQFLIQYYNGEERAKGNILERFSAQQFPDLHSELNLSSLELGDSALYFCASSVVGAPYNEQFFGPGTRLTVL.